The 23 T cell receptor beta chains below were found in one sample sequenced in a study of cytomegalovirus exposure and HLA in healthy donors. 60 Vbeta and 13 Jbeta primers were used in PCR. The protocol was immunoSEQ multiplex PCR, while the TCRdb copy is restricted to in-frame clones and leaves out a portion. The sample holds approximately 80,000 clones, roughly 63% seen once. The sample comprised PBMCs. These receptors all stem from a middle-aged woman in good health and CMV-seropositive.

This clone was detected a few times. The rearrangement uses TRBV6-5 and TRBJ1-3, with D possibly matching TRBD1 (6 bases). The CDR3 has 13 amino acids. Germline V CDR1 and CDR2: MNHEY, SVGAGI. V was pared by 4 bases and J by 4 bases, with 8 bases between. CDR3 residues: CASSSDRGNTIYF. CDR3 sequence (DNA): TGTGCCAGCAGTTCCGACAGGGGAAACACCATATATTTT.

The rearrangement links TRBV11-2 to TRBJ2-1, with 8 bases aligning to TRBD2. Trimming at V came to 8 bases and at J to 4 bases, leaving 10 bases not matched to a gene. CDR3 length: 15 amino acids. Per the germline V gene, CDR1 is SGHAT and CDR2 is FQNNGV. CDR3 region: CASRPGTRAYNEQFF. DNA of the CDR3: TGTGCCAGCCGTCCCGGGACTAGGGCATACAATGAGCAGTTCTTC.

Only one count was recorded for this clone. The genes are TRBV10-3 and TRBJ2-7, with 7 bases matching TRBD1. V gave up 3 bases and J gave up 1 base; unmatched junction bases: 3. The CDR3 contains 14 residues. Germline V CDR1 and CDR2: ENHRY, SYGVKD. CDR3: CAISEPGGSYEQYF. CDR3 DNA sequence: TGTGCCATCAGTGAACCAGGGGGATCCTACGAGCAGTACTTC.

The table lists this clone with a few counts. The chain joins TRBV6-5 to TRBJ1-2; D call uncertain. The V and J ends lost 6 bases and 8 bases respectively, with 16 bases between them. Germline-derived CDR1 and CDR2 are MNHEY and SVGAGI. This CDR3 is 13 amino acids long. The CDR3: CASSDGRIQGYTF. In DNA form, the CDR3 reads TGTGCCAGCAGCGACGGGAGGATCCAGGGCTACACCTTC.

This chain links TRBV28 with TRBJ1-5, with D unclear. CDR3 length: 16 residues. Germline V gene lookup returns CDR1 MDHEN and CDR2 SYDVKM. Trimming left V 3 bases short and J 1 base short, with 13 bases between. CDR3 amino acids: CASSFSWAGSNQPQHF. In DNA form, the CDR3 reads TGTGCCAGCAGTTTCTCCTGGGCGGGGAGCAATCAGCCCCAGCATTTT.

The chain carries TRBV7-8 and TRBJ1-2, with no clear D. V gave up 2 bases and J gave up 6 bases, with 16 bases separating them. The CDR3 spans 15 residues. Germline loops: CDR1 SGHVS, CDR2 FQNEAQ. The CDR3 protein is CASSLYPSGQDGYTF. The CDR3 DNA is TGTGCCAGCAGCTTATACCCCAGCGGGCAGGATGGCTACACCTTC.

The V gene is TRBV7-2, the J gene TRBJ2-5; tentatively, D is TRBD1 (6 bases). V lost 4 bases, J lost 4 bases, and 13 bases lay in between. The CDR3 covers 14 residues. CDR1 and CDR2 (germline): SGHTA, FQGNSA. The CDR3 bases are TGTGCCAGCAGCTATGTGGGGGCGGGAGAGACCCAGTACTTC. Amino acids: CASSYVGAGETQYF.

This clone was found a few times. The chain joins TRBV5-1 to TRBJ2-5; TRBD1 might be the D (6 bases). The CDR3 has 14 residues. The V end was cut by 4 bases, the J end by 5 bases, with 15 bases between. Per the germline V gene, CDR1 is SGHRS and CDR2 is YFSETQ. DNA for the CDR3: TGCGCCAGCAGCCGATTGACCCAGGGGGAGACCCAGTACTTC. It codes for CASSRLTQGETQYF.

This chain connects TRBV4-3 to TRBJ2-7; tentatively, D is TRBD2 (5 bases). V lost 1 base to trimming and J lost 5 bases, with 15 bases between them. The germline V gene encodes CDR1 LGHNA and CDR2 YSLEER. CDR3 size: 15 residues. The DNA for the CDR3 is TGCGCCAGCAGCCAAGGGAGAGGGCGCCGCGACGAGCAGTACTTC. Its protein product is CASSQGRGRRDEQYF.

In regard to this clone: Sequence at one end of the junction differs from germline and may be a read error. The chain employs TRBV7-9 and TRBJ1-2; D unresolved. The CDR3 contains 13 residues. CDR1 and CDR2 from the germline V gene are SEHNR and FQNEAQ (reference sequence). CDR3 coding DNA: TGTTCCAGCAGCTTGAGTCCGGGATATGGCTACACCTTC. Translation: CSSSLSPGYGYTF.

The CDR3 bases are TGCGCCAGCAGCAGAGGATCCCAAGAAAAACTGTTTTTT. Translated, it gives CASSRGSQEKLFF. This chain uses TRBV5-1 with TRBJ1-4; D not certain. The V end lost 4 bases, the J end lost 8 bases, and 12 bases lay between the germline ends. Germline lookup yields CDR1 SGHRS and CDR2 YFSETQ. This CDR3 region has 13 residues.

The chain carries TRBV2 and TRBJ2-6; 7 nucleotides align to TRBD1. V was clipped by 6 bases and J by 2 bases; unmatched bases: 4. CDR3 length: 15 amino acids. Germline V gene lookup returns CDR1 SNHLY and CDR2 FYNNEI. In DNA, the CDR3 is TGTGCCAGCAGCGTTGACAGGGCTGGGGCCAACGTCCTGACTTTC. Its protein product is CASSVDRAGANVLTF.

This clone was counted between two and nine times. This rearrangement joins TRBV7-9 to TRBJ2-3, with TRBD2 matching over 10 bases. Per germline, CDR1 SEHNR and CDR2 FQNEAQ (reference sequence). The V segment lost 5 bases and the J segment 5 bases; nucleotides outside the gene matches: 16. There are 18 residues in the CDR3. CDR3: CASSPEPTSGTWVDTQYF. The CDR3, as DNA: TGTGCCAGCAGCCCGGAACCTACTAGCGGGACTTGGGTAGATACGCAGTATTTT. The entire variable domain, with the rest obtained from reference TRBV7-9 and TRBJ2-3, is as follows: DTGVSQNPRHKITKRGQNVTFRCDPISEHNRLYWYRQTLGQGPEFLTYFQNEAQLEKSRLLSDRFSAERPKGSFSTLEIQRTEQGDSAMYLCASSPEPTSGTWVDTQYFGPGTRLTVL.

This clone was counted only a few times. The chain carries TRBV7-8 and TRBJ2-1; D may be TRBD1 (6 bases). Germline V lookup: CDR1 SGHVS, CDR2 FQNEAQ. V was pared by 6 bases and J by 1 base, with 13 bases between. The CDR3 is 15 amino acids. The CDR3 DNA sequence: TGTGCCAGCAGACTACAGGGTAGTTCCTACAATGAGCAGTTCTTC. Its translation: CASRLQGSSYNEQFF.

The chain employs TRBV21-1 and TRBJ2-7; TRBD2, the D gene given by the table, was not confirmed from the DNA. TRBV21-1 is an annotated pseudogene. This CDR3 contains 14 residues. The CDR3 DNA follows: TGTGCCAGCAGCAAAATCGGGGGGGCGGGGGAGCAGTACTTC. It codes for CASSKIGGAGEQYF.

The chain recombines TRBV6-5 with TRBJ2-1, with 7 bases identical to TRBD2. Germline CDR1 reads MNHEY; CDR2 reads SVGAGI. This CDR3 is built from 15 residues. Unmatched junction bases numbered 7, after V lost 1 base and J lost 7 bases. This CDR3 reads CASSYFAGARNEQFF. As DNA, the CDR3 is TGTGCCAGCAGTTACTTTGCGGGAGCTCGGAATGAGCAGTTCTTC.

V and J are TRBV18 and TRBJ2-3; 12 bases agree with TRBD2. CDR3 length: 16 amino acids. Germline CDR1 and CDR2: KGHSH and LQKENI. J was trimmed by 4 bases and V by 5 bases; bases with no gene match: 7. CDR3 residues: CASSSRLAGVSDTQYF. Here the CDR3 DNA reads TGTGCCAGCTCATCAAGACTAGCGGGAGTGTCAGATACGCAGTATTTT.

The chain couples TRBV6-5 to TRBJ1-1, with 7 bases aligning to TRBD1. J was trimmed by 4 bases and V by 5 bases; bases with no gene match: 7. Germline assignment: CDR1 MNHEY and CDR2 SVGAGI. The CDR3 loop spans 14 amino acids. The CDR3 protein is CASSQQGLGTEAFF. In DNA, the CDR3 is TGTGCCAGCAGTCAACAGGGGCTGGGCACTGAAGCTTTCTTT.

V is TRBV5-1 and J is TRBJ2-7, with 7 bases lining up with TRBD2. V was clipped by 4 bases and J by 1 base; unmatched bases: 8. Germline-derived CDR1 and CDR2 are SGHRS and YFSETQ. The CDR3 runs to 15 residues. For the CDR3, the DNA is TGCGCCAGCAGCCACGGGGGGACGCAATCCTACGAGCAGTACTTC. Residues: CASSHGGTQSYEQYF.

The DNA for the CDR3 is TGTGCCAGCAGCTCTTCTCTCCTTAGCGGGAGGGCCAGCGATACGCAGTATTTT. It codes for CASSSSLLSGRASDTQYF. The chain couples TRBV7-2 to TRBJ2-3; TRBD2 agrees at 11 bases. V was pared by 4 bases and J by 6 bases, with 15 bases of the junction left unmatched. CDR3 length: 18 residues. Per germline, CDR1 SGHTA and CDR2 FQGNSA.

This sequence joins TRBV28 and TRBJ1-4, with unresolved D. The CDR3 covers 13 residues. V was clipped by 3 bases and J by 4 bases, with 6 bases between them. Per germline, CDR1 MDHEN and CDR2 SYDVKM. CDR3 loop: CASSLWSNEKLFF. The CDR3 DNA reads TGTGCCAGCAGTTTGTGGAGTAATGAAAAACTGTTTTTT.

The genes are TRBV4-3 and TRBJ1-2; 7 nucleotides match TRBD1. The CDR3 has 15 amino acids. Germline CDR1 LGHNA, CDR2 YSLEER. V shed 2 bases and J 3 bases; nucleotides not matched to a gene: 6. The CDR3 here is CASSQTGQDDYGYTF. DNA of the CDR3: TGCGCCAGCAGCCAAACCGGACAGGACGACTATGGCTACACCTTC.

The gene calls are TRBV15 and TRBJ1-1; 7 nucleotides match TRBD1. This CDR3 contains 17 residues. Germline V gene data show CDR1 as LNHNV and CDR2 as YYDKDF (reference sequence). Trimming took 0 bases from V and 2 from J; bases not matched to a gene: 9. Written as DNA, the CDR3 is TGTGCCACCAGCAGAGATGTATTAGGACAGGTTAACACTGAAGCTTTCTTT. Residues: CATSRDVLGQVNTEAFF.